Following are 13 T cell receptor beta chains from one sample sequenced in a study of blood T cell repertoires in COVID-19. TCRdb keeps only in-frame clones here, not all; method: immunoSEQ multiplex PCR. Counted here are 200,000 to 300,000 clones, 88% occurring once; the ten biggest clones make up more than 0.95%. The sequencing input was peripheral blood. These receptors all stem from a woman aged 40 to 50 who had recovered from COVID-19.

V and J are TRBV27 and TRBJ1-5; 9 positions agree with TRBD1. After removal of 6 bases from V and 4 bases from J, the junction contained 4 bases not matched to a gene. Germline CDR1 MNHEY, CDR2 SMNVEV (reference sequence). The CDR3 is made up of 14 amino acids. CDR3 region: CASSYGTGNQPQHF. The CDR3 nucleotides read TGTGCCAGCAGCTACGGGACAGGGAATCAGCCCCAGCATTTT.

In DNA, the CDR3 is TGCGCCAGCAGTGAGTGGTTGCAGGGATCCTACGAGCAGTACGTC. This encodes CASSEWLQGSYEQYV. V usage is TRBV10-1 and J usage is TRBJ2-7, with a possible D match to TRBD1 (5 bases). Germline V lookup: CDR1 WNHNN, CDR2 SYGVQD (reference sequence). This CDR3 is built from 15 residues. V lost 1 base and J 1 base, leaving 11 bases between the germline ends.

This clone was recorded once. The chain joins TRBV20-1 to TRBJ2-1; TRBD2 aligns across 13 bases. The V gene's germline CDR1 is DFQATT and CDR2 SNEGSKA (reference sequence). Trimming cost V 3 bases and J 10 bases; bases outside gene matches: 12. The CDR3 spans 16 residues. The CDR3 region is CSASGSTSGRAREQFF. Here the CDR3 DNA reads TGCAGTGCTAGTGGCTCCACTAGCGGGAGGGCCCGGGAGCAGTTCTTC.

The rearrangement uses TRBV10-3 and TRBJ1-5; D not certain. Germline lookup yields CDR1 ENHRY and CDR2 SYGVKD. There are 15 residues in the CDR3. The V end was cut by 0 bases, the J end by 3 bases, with 9 bases between. CDR3 in amino acids: CAISESVAPNQPQHF. Here the CDR3 DNA reads TGTGCCATCAGTGAGTCGGTGGCTCCCAATCAGCCCCAGCATTTT.

The chain couples TRBV24-1 to TRBJ2-1; no clear D. Germline CDR1 and CDR2: KGHDR and SFDVKD. The length of the CDR3 is 13 residues. V was pared by 9 bases and J by 3 bases, with 11 bases between. The CDR3 spells CATAAHNYNEQFF. CDR3 DNA: TGTGCCACCGCGGCCCACAACTACAATGAGCAGTTCTTC.

The chain has TRBV5-1 and TRBJ1-1, with 10 bases identical to TRBD1. Germline CDR1 is SGHRS and CDR2 is YFSETQ. The CDR3 covers 15 residues. V was pared by 4 bases and J by 0 bases, with 3 bases of the junction left unmatched. The CDR3 region is CASSPGQGVNTEAFF. The CDR3 coding sequence is TGCGCCAGCAGCCCCGGACAGGGGGTGAACACTGAAGCTTTCTTT.

The rearrangement links TRBV7-9 to TRBJ2-3; 7 bases map to TRBD2. This CDR3 has 15 amino acids. Per germline, CDR1 SEHNR and CDR2 FQNEAQ (reference sequence). Losses at the gene ends were 5 bases for V and 1 base for J; bases not matched to a gene: 6. CDR3 in amino acids: CASSLTAGRTDTQYF. The CDR3 nucleotides read TGTGCCAGCAGCCTTACAGCGGGACGCACAGATACGCAGTATTTT.

This clone was counted only a few times. The chain has TRBV7-2 and TRBJ2-2; 9 bases match TRBD1. CDR3 length: 15 residues. Germline V gene lookup returns CDR1 SGHTA and CDR2 FQGNSA. Trimming at V came to 4 bases and at J to 6 bases, leaving 6 bases not matched to a gene. CDR3 DNA: TGTGCCAGCAGCTGGGGACAGGGAGTCTCCGGGGAGCTGTTTTTT. It codes for CASSWGQGVSGELFF. The full variable domain, with the rest looked up from reference TRBV7-2 and TRBJ2-2, is GAGVSQSPSNKVTEKGKDVELRCDPISGHTALYWYRQSLGQGLEFLIYFQGNSAPDKSGLPSDRFSAERTGGSVSTLTIQRTQQEDSAVYLCASSWGQGVSGELFFGEGSRLTVL.

This chain uses TRBV7-2 with TRBJ1-1; 7 bases map to TRBD1. Germline assignment: CDR1 SGHTA and CDR2 FQGNSA. This CDR3 has 15 residues. Trimming at V came to 5 bases and at J to 6 bases, leaving 12 bases not matched to a gene. The CDR3, as DNA: TGTGCCAGCAGCCTAAGAACAGGGGCGGGCGCTGAAGCTTTCTTT. Amino acids: CASSLRTGAGAEAFF.

This chain links TRBV7-9 with TRBJ2-1; possible D gene TRBD2, 5 bases. The CDR3 spans 17 residues. CDR1 and CDR2 (germline): SEHNR, FQNEAQ (reference sequence). V lost 0 bases, J lost 7 bases, and 19 bases lay in between. CDR3 nucleotide sequence: TGTGCCAGCAGCTTAGCCCACAGCTTGGGCGGGCGGAATGAGCAGTTCTTC. Its protein is CASSLAHSLGGRNEQFF.

This clone has a handful of counts. The V call is TRBV7-8, the J call TRBJ1-3, with D perhaps TRBD1 (5 bases). The V end lost 4 bases, the J end lost 3 bases, and 16 bases lay between the germline ends. Germline CDR1 is SGHVS and CDR2 is FQNEAQ. The CDR3 length is 16 residues. The CDR3 spells CASSSLGGTGGNTIYF. CDR3 DNA: TGTGCCAGCAGCTCCCTGGGGGGGACTGGTGGAAACACCATATATTTT.

This sequence joins TRBV6-6 and TRBJ2-7, with D possibly matching TRBD2 (5 bases). This CDR3 has 11 amino acids. The germline V gene encodes CDR1 MNHNY and CDR2 SVGAGI (reference sequence). The V end was cut by 6 bases, the J end by 6 bases, with 9 bases between. The CDR3 nucleotides are TGTGCCAGCAGGTTCGGGGTCGAGCAGTACGTC. It is translated as CASRFGVEQYV.

The chain joins TRBV19 to TRBJ2-5; perhaps TRBD2 as D (7 bases). Germline CDR1 LNHDA, CDR2 SQIVND (reference sequence). This CDR3 has 15 amino acids. Between the trimmed V and J ends, which lost 5 bases and 2 bases, there was a span of 15 bases. In DNA, the CDR3 is TGTGCCAGTAGTCCAAGGGGGGGGATTCAAGAGACCCAGTACTTC. Amino acids: CASSPRGGIQETQYF.